A selection of T cell receptor beta chains follows, all from one sample in a study of cytomegalovirus exposure and HLA in healthy donors. TCRdb's table, derived via immunoSEQ multiplex PCR, lists solely in-frame clones and lacks some. In all, the sample yields over 100,000 clones. Specimen: PBMCs. The receptors were gathered from a woman aged 40 to 49 in good health and CMV-seropositive. Both conserved end residues are part of each CDR3. D genes are given only for firm matches.

j_gene,d_gene,v_gene,CDR3nt,CDR3aa
TRBJ1-5,-,TRBV5-8,TGTGCCAGTATACCGGGTATACAGGATCAGCCCCAGCATTTT,CASIPGIQDQPQHF
TRBJ2-7,TRBD1,TRBV19,TGTGCCACCAAGGACAGGGGCAACTACGAGCAGTACTTC,CATKDRGNYEQYF
TRBJ2-1,TRBD2,TRBV6-5,TGTGCCAGCAGAGCGGGACGGGGGGATGAGCAGTTCTTC,CASRAGRGDEQFF
TRBJ2-1,-,TRBV20-1,TGCAGTGCAGAGGAGTACAATGAGCAGTTCTTC,CSAEEYNEQFF
TRBJ2-1,-,TRBV7-3,TGTGCCAGCAGCTTCTACCAGGGCAATGAGCAGTTCTTC,CASSFYQGNEQFF
TRBJ2-1,TRBD2,TRBV19,TGTGCCAGTAGTATAATTAGCGGGAGGAGGGGCAATGAGCAGTTCTTC,CASSIISGRRGNEQFF
TRBJ1-4,-,TRBV19,TGTGCCAGTAGTTCCTACACAGGGCGTCGAAATGAAAAACTGTTTTTT,CASSSYTGRRNEKLFF
TRBJ2-6,-,TRBV28,TGTGCCAGCAGTTTAGCAGGGGCCCTATCTGGGGCCAACGTCCTGACTTTC,CASSLAGALSGANVLTF
TRBJ1-5,-,TRBV18,TGTGCCAGCTCACCAGCAGGGGCGGGCAATCAGCCCCAGCATTTT,CASSPAGAGNQPQHF
TRBJ1-1,TRBD1,TRBV28,TGTGCCAGCAGTTTTACAGGGGCGAACACTGAAGCTTTCTTT,CASSFTGANTEAFF
TRBJ1-1,TRBD1,TRBV5-1,TGCGCCAGCAGCCCTACAGGGGGCGGTACTGAAGCTTTCTTT,CASSPTGGGTEAFF
TRBJ2-7,TRBD2,TRBV10-3,TGTGCCATCAGTGAGTCTGGGAGGGGCCCCGGGACTTACGAGCAGTACTTC,CAISESGRGPGTYEQYF
TRBJ2-3,-,TRBV7-9,TGTGCCAGCAGCCAGGGGGCGGGAGCTACAGATACGCAGTATTTT,CASSQGAGATDTQYF
TRBJ2-3,-,TRBV29-1,TGCAGCGTTGAAGATCGACAGGACACAGATACGCAGTATTTT,CSVEDRQDTDTQYF
TRBJ1-3,TRBD1,TRBV28,TGTGCCAGCAGTTTATGGGGGACAGCACGCGGGGGAAACACCATATATTTT,CASSLWGTARGGNTIYF
TRBJ2-1,-,TRBV13,TGTGCCAGCAGCTTTGCTAGCGCCTTGGAGCAGTTCTTC,CASSFASALEQFF
TRBJ1-2,TRBD1,TRBV6-1,TGTGCCAGCAGTCCGGGACAGGTCTATGGCTACACCTTC,CASSPGQVYGYTF
TRBJ2-7,TRBD2,TRBV19,TGTGCCAGTAGTACTACTAGCGACTTATCCTACGAGCAGTACTTC,CASSTTSDLSYEQYF
TRBJ2-3,TRBD2,TRBV19,TGTGCCAGTAGGCGGGAGGTTAGCACAGATACGCAGTATTTT,CASRREVSTDTQYF
TRBJ1-2,TRBD1,TRBV6-5,TGTGCCAGCAAGGGACAGAACTATGGCTACACCTTC,CASKGQNYGYTF
TRBJ1-4,-,TRBV30,TGTGCCTGGAGTTCCTATAATGAAAAACTGTTTTTT,CAWSSYNEKLFF
TRBJ2-7,-,TRBV11-2,TGTGCCAGCAGCTTAGTTGTGGGGGCCAGCTCCTACGAGCAGTACTTC,CASSLVVGASSYEQYF
TRBJ2-7,-,TRBV2,TGTGCCAGCAGTGACCGGGGTAGCGAGCAGTACTTC,CASSDRGSEQYF
TRBJ1-5,-,TRBV6-6,TGTGCCAGCAGTCCCGTGCGGGGGGCCTCGGGAGGTCCCCAGCATTTT,CASSPVRGASGGPQHF
TRBJ2-1,-,TRBV28,TGTGCCAGCAGTTTAGGAGCGGAAAGCTCCTACAATGAGCAGTTCTTC,CASSLGAESSYNEQFF
TRBJ2-3,TRBD2,TRBV5-4,TGTGCCAGCAGCTTGAGGCTTAGCGGGAGGTCGACAGATACGCAGTATTTT,CASSLRLSGRSTDTQYF
TRBJ2-4,TRBD2,TRBV30,TGTGCCTTTTGGACTAGCGGGAGGGCCGAGAACATTCAGTACTTC,CAFWTSGRAENIQYF
TRBJ1-4,-,TRBV30,TGTGCCTGTGCAGCACAGGTTAATGAAAAACTGTTTTTT,CACAAQVNEKLFF
TRBJ2-1,-,TRBV18,TGTGCCAGCTCACCCAGGGGTCTCAATGAGCAGTTCTTC,CASSPRGLNEQFF
TRBJ1-5,-,TRBV13,TGTGCCAGCAGCACCGACGAGGGTCAGCCCCAGCATTTT,CASSTDEGQPQHF
TRBJ2-3,TRBD2,TRBV15,TGTGCCACCGAGCTAGCGGGAGAGGCTGGTACGCAGTATTTT,CATELAGEAGTQYF
TRBJ2-3,TRBD2,TRBV19,TGTGCCAGTCGACAACTAGCGGGCTCAGATACGCAGTATTTT,CASRQLAGSDTQYF
TRBJ1-4,TRBD1,TRBV28,TGTGCCAGCAGTGTCCCGGGACAGGCTAATGAAAAACTGTTTTTT,CASSVPGQANEKLFF
TRBJ1-3,-,TRBV6-5,TGTGCCAGCAGTTACGGGCGGGGAGCTGGAAACACCATATATTTT,CASSYGRGAGNTIYF
TRBJ2-3,TRBD2,TRBV6-6,TGTGCCAGCAGTTACTCGATAGCGGGAGGGCCGGATACGCAGTATTTT,CASSYSIAGGPDTQYF
TRBJ2-1,TRBD1,TRBV6-5,TGTGCCAGCAGTTACCGGACAGGGGGAAATGAGCAGTTCTTC,CASSYRTGGNEQFF
TRBJ2-7,TRBD1,TRBV29-1,TGCAGCGTTGTCGTAGGACAGGCCGGAGGAGAGCAGTACTTC,CSVVVGQAGGEQYF
TRBJ1-6,TRBD1,TRBV27,TGTGCCAGCAGTTTTGGGGACAGCAATTCACCCCTCCACTTT,CASSFGDSNSPLHF
TRBJ1-1,-,TRBV5-1,TGCGCCAGCAGCTCTACGTACACTGAAGCTTTCTTT,CASSSTYTEAFF
TRBJ2-7,-,TRBV25-1,TGTGCCAGCAGAGTCAGGGGCAATCGCTACGAGCAGTACTTC,CASRVRGNRYEQYF
TRBJ2-7,TRBD1,TRBV9,TGTGCCAGCAGCCTCTCCGGGACAGGGGTCTACGAGCAGTACTTC,CASSLSGTGVYEQYF